Below are 14 T cell receptor beta chains sequenced from a single sample in a study of T-cell memory formation after mild COVID-19. In TCRdb, the 5' RACE reads were re-called with MiXCR into one record per CDR3 protein. Of fewer than 600,000 distinct CDR3 sequences in the sample, roughly 22% were seen once. The sequencing sample was made of PBMCs or a T cell subset sorted from them (not recorded which). Every receptor here comes from an adult woman who had mild COVID-19 (a few samples of this study predate the infection). Cell type and time point are not known.

The V and J genes are TRBV29-1 and TRBJ1-2; 7 positions agree with TRBD1. Germline CDR1 SQVTM, CDR2 ANQGSEA. The CDR3 covers 13 residues. The V gene end was trimmed by 7 bases and the J gene end by 2 bases; junction bases not matched to a gene: 7. The CDR3: CSALTGTNYGYTF. In DNA form, the CDR3 reads TGCAGCGCCTTGACAGGGACAAACTATGGCTACACCTTC.

The count of this clonotype is one. The chain recombines TRBV5-1 with TRBJ1-2; possibly TRBD1 for D (6 bases). There are 14 residues in the CDR3. Germline V gene sequence: CDR1 SGHRS, CDR2 YFSETQ. V was pared by 4 bases and J by 2 bases, with 12 bases between. The CDR3 DNA reads as TGCGCCAGCAGCACCACAGGGTCCAACTATGGCTACACCTTC. Protein product: CASSTTGSNYGYTF.

This clonotype was seen once. This chain connects TRBV7-3 to TRBJ2-2; D may be TRBD2 (5 bases). V lost 0 bases and J lost 1, with 18 bases in between. This CDR3 comprises 19 residues. Germline CDR1 reads SGHTA; CDR2 reads FQGTGA. The CDR3 protein is CASSLTPQPGDLNTGELFF. CDR3 sequence (DNA): TGTGCCAGCAGCTTAACCCCCCAGCCCGGGGATTTGAACACCGGGGAGCTGTTTTTT. Full variable domain (missing parts from reference TRBV7-3 and TRBJ2-2): GAGVSQTPSNKVTEKGKYVELRCDPISGHTALYWYRQSLGQGPEFLIYFQGTGAADDSGLPNDRFFAVRPEGSVSTLKIQRTERGDSAVYLCASSLTPQPGDLNTGELFFGEGSRLTVL.

This chain uses TRBV29-1 with TRBJ1-2; possible D gene TRBD1, 6 bases. Germline V gives CDR1 SQVTM, CDR2 ANQGSEA. V was trimmed by 4 bases and J by 8 bases, leaving 20 bases between them. The CDR3 length is 14 residues. CDR3 residues: CSVGIQGSRSGYTF. In DNA form, the CDR3 reads TGCAGCGTTGGGATACAGGGAAGTCGGAGCGGCTACACCTTC.

Only a few counts were recorded for this clonotype. The V call is TRBV2, the J call TRBJ1-2, with D unresolved. The CDR3 consists of 13 residues. Germline values: CDR1 SNHLY, CDR2 FYNNEI. V was shortened by 6 bases and J by 4 bases, with 12 bases between the two germline ends. CDR3 coding DNA: TGTGCCAGCAGGCCCATGGATAGCTATGGCTACACCTTC. Translating gives CASRPMDSYGYTF.

This clonotype was counted only a few times. The chain joins TRBV7-2 to TRBJ2-2; the match to TRBD1 covers 9 bases. There are 15 residues in the CDR3. The germline V gene encodes CDR1 SGHTA and CDR2 FQGNSA. J was trimmed by 5 bases and V by 8 bases; bases with no gene match: 9. The CDR3, as DNA: TGTGCCAGCTCCCGGGACAGGGTGCAAACCGGGGAGCTGTTTTTT. It specifies CASSRDRVQTGELFF.

The genes are TRBV29-1 and TRBJ2-7; tentatively, D is TRBD2 (5 bases). Per the germline V gene, CDR1 is SQVTM and CDR2 is ANQGSEA. With 4 bases removed from V and 6 bases from J, the gap between germline ends came to 16 bases. The CDR3 extends over 13 amino acids. The CDR3 bases are TGCAGCGTTGTGTGGCGGGCTCCTACCGAGCAGTACTTC. Its protein product is CSVVWRAPTEQYF.

This clonotype was recorded a few times. This chain connects TRBV24-1 to TRBJ1-5, with TRBD1 identical over 8 bases. Germline CDR1 KGHDR, CDR2 SFDVKD. V lost 4 bases to trimming and J lost 6 bases; unmatched junction nucleotides: 7. This CDR3 region has 15 residues. CDR3 nucleotides: TGTGCCACCAGTGAGCGGACAGGGAGGGGTCAGCCCCAGCATTTT. It specifies CATSERTGRGQPQHF.

This clonotype came up a few times. The chain carries TRBV12-5 and TRBJ2-7, with 10 bases lining up with TRBD2. Germline V gene data show CDR1 as LGHNT and CDR2 as FRNRAP. This CDR3 contains 16 residues. V dropped 2 bases and J dropped 3; count of bases not matched to a gene: 7. Here the CDR3 DNA reads TGTGCTAGTGGTTTGTCTTCTAGCGGGAGTGGCTACGAGCAGTACTTC. It yields the protein CASGLSSSGSGYEQYF.

This clonotype turned up a few times. The V call is TRBV6-6, the J call TRBJ2-7, with TRBD1 matching 7 bases. J gave up 5 bases and V 6 bases, and 10 bases lay outside the gene matches. The germline CDR1 and CDR2 sequences are MNHNY and SVGAGI (reference sequence). The length of the CDR3 is 14 residues. The CDR3 sequence: CASSLGQVRNEQYF. The CDR3 DNA sequence: TGTGCCAGCAGCCTTGGACAGGTTCGTAACGAGCAGTACTTC.

This clonotype was detected only a few times. The rearrangement uses TRBV29-1 and TRBJ2-2; 12 positions agree with TRBD2. V shed 6 bases and J 5 bases; nucleotides not matched to a gene: 1. Germline CDR1 and CDR2: SQVTM and ANQGSEA. This CDR3 region has 13 residues. CDR3 region: CSVGLAGTGELFF. The CDR3 DNA reads as TGCAGCGTCGGACTAGCGGGGACCGGGGAGCTGTTTTTT.

This chain connects TRBV7-3 to TRBJ2-3, with 10 bases matching TRBD2. Germline-derived CDR1 and CDR2 are SGHTA and FQGTGA. J was trimmed by 8 bases and V by 1 base; bases with no gene match: 9. The CDR3 runs to 16 residues. The CDR3 loop is CASSLKGRAGGPTQYF. The CDR3 nucleotides are TGTGCCAGCAGCTTAAAAGGAAGAGCGGGGGGGCCTACGCAGTATTTT.

The chain is built from TRBV7-2 and TRBJ2-4; 11 bases map to TRBD2. There are 20 residues in the CDR3. Unmatched junction bases numbered 11, after V lost 1 base and J lost 0 bases. Germline lookup yields CDR1 SGHTA and CDR2 FQGNSA. The CDR3 protein is CASSLEIPGLAVAAKNIQYF. The CDR3 DNA reads TGTGCCAGCAGCTTAGAGATACCGGGACTAGCGGTAGCAGCCAAAAACATTCAGTACTTC.

This clonotype was seen only a few times. V usage is TRBV6-5 and J usage is TRBJ2-1; D perhaps matches TRBD2 (6 bases). The CDR3 contains 17 residues. Trimming left V 6 bases short and J 7 bases short, with 25 bases between. CDR1 and CDR2 (germline): MNHEY, SVGAGI. The CDR3 bases are TGTGCCAGCAGCAAGATCCTTGGGACTGTGAGGAAGAATGAGCAGTTCTTC. Encoded protein: CASSKILGTVRKNEQFF.